This T cell receptor (beta chain) comes out of a study of shared clonotypes between healthy human individuals. Unmatched junction bases numbered 9, after V lost 3 bases and J lost 5 bases. The CDR3 runs to 16 residues. Germline CDR1 MGHDK, CDR2 SYGVNS. Using immunoSEQ multiplex PCR, the repertoire was profiled, and TCRdb retains in-frame clones only, with some absent. The sample gives roughly 2.2 million clones, around 92% of which show up once; 0.37% is in the top ten. The chain is built from TRBV25-1 and TRBJ1-5; 8 nucleotides line up with TRBD1. The sample comprised naive CD4+ T cells from PBMCs. Subset in this sample: CD45RA+ positively selected. This clonotype was obtained from a young man in good health. Some clones in this sample may be carry-over from other donors' samples. The CDR3 DNA follows: TGTGCCAGCAGTGAGCCCGGGACAGGTGAATATCAGCCCCAGCATTTT. It is translated as CASSEPGTGEYQPQHF.